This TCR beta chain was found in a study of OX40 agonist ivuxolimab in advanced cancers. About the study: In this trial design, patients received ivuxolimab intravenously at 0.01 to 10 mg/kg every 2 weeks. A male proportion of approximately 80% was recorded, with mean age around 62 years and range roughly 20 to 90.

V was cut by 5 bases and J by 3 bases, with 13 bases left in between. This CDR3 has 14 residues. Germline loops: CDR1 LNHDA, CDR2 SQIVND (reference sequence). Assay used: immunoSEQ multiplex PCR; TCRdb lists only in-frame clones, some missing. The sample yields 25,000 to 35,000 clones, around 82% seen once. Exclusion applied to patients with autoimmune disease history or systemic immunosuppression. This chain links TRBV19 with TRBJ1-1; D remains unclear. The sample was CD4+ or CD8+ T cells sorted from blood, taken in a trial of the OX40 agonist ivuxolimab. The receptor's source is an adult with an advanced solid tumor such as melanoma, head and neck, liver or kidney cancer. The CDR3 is CASSLGKWDTEAFF. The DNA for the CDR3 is TGTGCCAGTAGTTTAGGGAAGTGGGACACTGAAGCTTTCTTT.